The 5 T cell receptor beta chains reported below all come from one sample, sequenced in a study of cytomegalovirus exposure and HLA in healthy donors. It was with 60 Vbeta and 13 Jbeta primers that the PCR ran. Data came from immunoSEQ multiplex PCR; TCRdb stores just in-frame clones and leaves some out. This sample has tens of thousands of clones, with over 75% found just once. Input material: PBMCs. These receptors all stem from a human donor in good health.

In this sample, this clone turned up a few times. V is TRBV27 and J is TRBJ1-4, with a tentative D call TRBD1 (6 bases). Germline V gene sequence: CDR1 MNHEY, CDR2 SMNVEV (reference sequence). This CDR3 region has 15 residues. The V end lost 3 bases, the J end lost 0 bases, and 8 bases lay between the germline ends. CDR3 loop: CASSFKGATNEKLFF. CDR3 DNA sequence: TGTGCCAGCAGTTTTAAGGGGGCAACTAATGAAAAACTGTTTTTT.

The V and J genes are TRBV5-8 and TRBJ2-5, with 7 bases that match TRBD2. CDR1 is SGHTS and CDR2 is YDEGEE in the germline V gene. V shed 4 bases, J shed 1 base, and the junction held 13 bases outside the gene matches. The CDR3 has 17 amino acids. The chain's CDR3 is CASSPVLGDYTQETQYF. The DNA for the CDR3 is TGTGCCAGCAGCCCAGTTCTTGGGGACTATACCCAAGAGACCCAGTACTTC.

The chain combines TRBV7-2 with TRBJ1-1; TRBD1 is a possible D gene (5 bases). Per germline, CDR1 SGHTA and CDR2 FQGNSA. V dropped 1 base and J dropped 4 bases, with 16 bases sitting between them. The CDR3 runs to 16 residues. CDR3 nucleotide sequence: TGTGCCAGCAGCTTAGACACCCGGCAGGGAGGCACTGAAGCTTTCTTT. Encoded protein: CASSLDTRQGGTEAFF.

The chain links TRBV7-9 to TRBJ2-5; 15 bases map to TRBD2. There are 16 residues in the CDR3. After removal of 7 bases from V and 5 bases from J, the junction contained 8 bases not matched to a gene. The germline CDR1 and CDR2 sequences are SEHNR and FQNEAQ (reference sequence). Written as DNA, the CDR3 is TGTGCCAGCACCGGACTAGCGGGGGGGCCAGAGGAGACCCAGTACTTC. Residues: CASTGLAGGPEETQYF.

This clone was detected only a few times. V and J are TRBV5-5 and TRBJ2-2; 7 bases fit TRBD2. From germline, CDR1 is SGHKS and CDR2 YYEKEE (reference sequence). CDR3 length: 16 amino acids. Trimming at V came to 2 bases and at J to 5 bases, leaving 9 bases not matched to a gene. CDR3: CASSFRGGGDTGELFF. DNA of the CDR3: TGTGCCAGCAGCTTCCGGGGCGGGGGAGATACCGGGGAGCTGTTTTTT.